These T cell receptor beta chains were read from a single sample in a study of blood T cell repertoires in COVID-19. Sequenced by immunoSEQ multiplex PCR; TCRdb stores in-frame clones only, minus some. The sample holds about 150,000 clones; approximately 86% are singletons and the top ten take 3% to 4%. The sample consisted of peripheral blood. All receptors derive from a man between 65 and 80 years old with acute or convalescent COVID-19. The CDR3 runs from the conserved cysteine through the conserved F or W. Fields, in order: V gene, D gene, J gene, clone size, CDR3 DNA, CDR3 protein. The D gene is left open where the match is weak. Size is omitted from some rows. Given values are once, few, many or a class for expanded clones.

V: TRBV21-1; D: NA; J: TRBJ1-2; size: NA; DNA: TGTGCCAGCAGCAACTACGCTGAACAGAACTATGGCTACACCTTC; CDR3: CASSNYAEQNYGYTF
V: TRBV7-2; D: TRBD2; J: TRBJ2-1; size: NA; DNA: TGTGCCAGCAGCTTCAGCGGGAGCTACAATGAGCAGTTCTTC; CDR3: CASSFSGSYNEQFF
V: TRBV7-9; D: NA; J: TRBJ1-3; size: NA; DNA: TGTGCCAGCAGCCCTAGAGGCCTAAACACCATATATTTT; CDR3: CASSPRGLNTIYF
V: TRBV6-2/TRBV6-3; D: NA; J: TRBJ2-4; size: NA; DNA: TGTGCCAGCAGTTACTCGACTAGGGGGCTCGCCAAAAACATTCAGTACTTC; CDR3: CASSYSTRGLAKNIQYF
V: TRBV29-1; D: NA; J: TRBJ2-3; size: NA; DNA: TGCTTGGCCAGGTCGGGGGTGGATACGCAGTATTTT; CDR3: CLARSGVDTQYF
V: TRBV5-1; D: NA; J: TRBJ2-1; size: NA; DNA: TGCGCCAGCAGCTTGGATGTCGGACAATACAATGAGCAGTTCTTC; CDR3: CASSLDVGQYNEQFF
V: TRBV19; D: NA; J: TRBJ2-1; size: NA; DNA: TGTGCCAGTAGTACCCAGGCGGCGGGCAATGAGCAGTTCTTC; CDR3: CASSTQAAGNEQFF
V: TRBV4-1; D: NA; J: TRBJ2-1; size: NA; DNA: TGCGCCAGCAGCCAAGCGATAACAGGTATCCATGAGCAGTTCTTC; CDR3: CASSQAITGIHEQFF
V: TRBV19; D: TRBD1; J: TRBJ1-5; size: NA; DNA: TGTGCCAGTAGTATCGGGACAGGGAGAAGCAATCAGCCCCAGCATTTT; CDR3: CASSIGTGRSNQPQHF
V: TRBV6-6; D: TRBD1; J: TRBJ1-2; size: NA; DNA: TGTGCCAGCACCATGACAGGGGGCTTCTATGGCTACACCTTC; CDR3: CASTMTGGFYGYTF
V: TRBV5-5; D: TRBD1; J: TRBJ1-1; size: NA; DNA: TGTGCCAGCAGCTCGCTGGGACAGTTGAACACTGAAGCTTTCTTT; CDR3: CASSSLGQLNTEAFF
V: TRBV7-6; D: TRBD1; J: TRBJ1-1; size: few; DNA: TGTGCCAGCAGCTTAGGAGGGACAGGGCCTCGAGGCACTGAAGCTTTCTTT; CDR3: CASSLGGTGPRGTEAFF
V: TRBV19; D: NA; J: TRBJ1-1; size: many; DNA: TGTGCCAGTAGTACCCTTAAATTGAACACTGAAGCTTTCTTT; CDR3: CASSTLKLNTEAFF
V: TRBV27; D: TRBD1; J: TRBJ2-1; size: NA; DNA: TGTGCCAGCAGTCTCGGGACAGGTCATGAGCAGTTCTTC; CDR3: CASSLGTGHEQFF
V: TRBV6-4; D: TRBD2; J: TRBJ2-5; size: NA; DNA: TGTGCCAGCAGTACCCTTAGCGGGAGAGAAGGGGAGACCCAGTACTTC; CDR3: CASSTLSGREGETQYF
V: TRBV5-4; D: NA; J: TRBJ2-5; size: NA; DNA: TGTGCCAGCAGGGCGGGGGCAGCAGGAGAGACCCAGTACTTC; CDR3: CASRAGAAGETQYF
V: TRBV7-2; D: NA; J: TRBJ1-5; size: once; DNA: TGTGCCAGCAGCTTATTGGCGGATAGCAATCAGCCCCAGCATTTT; CDR3: CASSLLADSNQPQHF
V: TRBV5-6; D: NA; J: TRBJ1-2; size: NA; DNA: TGTGCCAGCAGCTTACTGGACAGTTTCTATGGCTACACCTTC; CDR3: CASSLLDSFYGYTF